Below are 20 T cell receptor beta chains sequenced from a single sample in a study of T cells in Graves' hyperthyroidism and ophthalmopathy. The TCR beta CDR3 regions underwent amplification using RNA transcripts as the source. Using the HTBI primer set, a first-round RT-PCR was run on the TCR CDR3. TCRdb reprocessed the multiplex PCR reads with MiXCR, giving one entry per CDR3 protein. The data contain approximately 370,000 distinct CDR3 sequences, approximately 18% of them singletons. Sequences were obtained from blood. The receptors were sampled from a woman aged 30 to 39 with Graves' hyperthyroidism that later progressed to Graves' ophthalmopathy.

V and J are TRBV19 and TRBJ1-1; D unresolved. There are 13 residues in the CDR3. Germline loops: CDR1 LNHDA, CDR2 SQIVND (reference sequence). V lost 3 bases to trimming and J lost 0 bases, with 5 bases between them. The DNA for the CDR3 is TGTGCCAGTAGTATCCGGGTGAACACTGAAGCTTTCTTT. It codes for CASSIRVNTEAFF.

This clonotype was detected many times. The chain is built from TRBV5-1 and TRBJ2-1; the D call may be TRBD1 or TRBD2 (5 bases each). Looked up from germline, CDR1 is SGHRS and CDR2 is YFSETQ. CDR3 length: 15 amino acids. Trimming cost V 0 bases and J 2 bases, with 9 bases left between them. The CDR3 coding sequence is TGCGCCAGCAGCTTGGGGGGGTTTGCCTACAATGAGCAGTTCTTC. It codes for CASSLGGFAYNEQFF.

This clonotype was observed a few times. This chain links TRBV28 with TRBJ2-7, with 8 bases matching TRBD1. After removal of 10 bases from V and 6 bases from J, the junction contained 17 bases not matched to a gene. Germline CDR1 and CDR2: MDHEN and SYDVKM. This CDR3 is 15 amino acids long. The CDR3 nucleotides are TGTGCCACCAACGCAGGGGGCGGTTCTGTATCCGAGCAGTACTTC. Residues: CATNAGGGSVSEQYF.

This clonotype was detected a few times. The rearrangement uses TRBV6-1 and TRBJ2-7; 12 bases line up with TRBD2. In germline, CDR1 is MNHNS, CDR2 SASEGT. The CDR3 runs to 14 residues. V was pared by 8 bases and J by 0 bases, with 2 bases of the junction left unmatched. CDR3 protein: CASGGLAGSYEQYF. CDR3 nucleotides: TGTGCCAGCGGGGGACTAGCGGGCTCCTACGAGCAGTACTTC.

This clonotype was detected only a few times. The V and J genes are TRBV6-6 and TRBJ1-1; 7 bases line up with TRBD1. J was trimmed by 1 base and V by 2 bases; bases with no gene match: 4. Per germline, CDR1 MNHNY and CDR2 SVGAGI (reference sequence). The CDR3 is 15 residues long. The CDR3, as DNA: TGTGCCAGCAGTTACGGACAGGCCCAGAACACTGAAGCTTTCTTT. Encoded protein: CASSYGQAQNTEAFF.

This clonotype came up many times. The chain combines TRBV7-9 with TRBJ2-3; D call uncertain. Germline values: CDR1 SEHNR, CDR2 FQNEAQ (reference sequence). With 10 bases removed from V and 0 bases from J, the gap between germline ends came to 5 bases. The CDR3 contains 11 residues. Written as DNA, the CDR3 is TGTGCCATTCACAGCACAGATACGCAGTATTTT. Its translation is CAIHSTDTQYF. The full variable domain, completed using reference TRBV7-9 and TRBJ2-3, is DTGVSQNPRHKITKRGQNVTFRCDPISEHNRLYWYRQTLGQGPEFLTYFQNEAQLEKSRLLSDRFSAERPKGSFSTLEIQRTEQGDSAMYLCAIHSTDTQYFGPGTRLTVL.

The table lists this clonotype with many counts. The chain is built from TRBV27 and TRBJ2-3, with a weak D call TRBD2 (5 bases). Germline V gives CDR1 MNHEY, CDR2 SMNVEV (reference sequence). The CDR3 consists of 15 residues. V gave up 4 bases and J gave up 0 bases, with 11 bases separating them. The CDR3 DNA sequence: TGTGCCAGCAGTTCGGGATCAATTAGCACAGATACGCAGTATTTT. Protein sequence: CASSSGSISTDTQYF.

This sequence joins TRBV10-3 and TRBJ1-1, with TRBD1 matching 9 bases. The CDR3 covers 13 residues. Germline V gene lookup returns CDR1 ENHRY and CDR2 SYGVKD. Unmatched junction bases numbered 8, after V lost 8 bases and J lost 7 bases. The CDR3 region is CAILIGDRDEAFF. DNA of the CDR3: TGTGCCATCCTGATCGGGGACAGGGATGAAGCTTTCTTT.

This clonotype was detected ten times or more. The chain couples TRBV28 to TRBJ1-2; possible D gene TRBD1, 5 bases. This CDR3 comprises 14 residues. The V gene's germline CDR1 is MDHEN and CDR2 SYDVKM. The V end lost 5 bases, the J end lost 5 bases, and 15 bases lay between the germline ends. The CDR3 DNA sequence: TGTGCCAGCAGTACCGGGACCCTCTTTTATGGCTACACCTTC. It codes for CASSTGTLFYGYTF.

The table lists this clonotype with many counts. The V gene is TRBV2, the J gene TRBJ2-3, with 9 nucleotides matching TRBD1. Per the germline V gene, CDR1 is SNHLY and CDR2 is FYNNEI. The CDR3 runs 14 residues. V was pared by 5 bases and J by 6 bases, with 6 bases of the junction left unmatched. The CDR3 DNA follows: TGTGCCAGCAGTTGGACAGGGGTTAAGGATACGCAGTATTTT. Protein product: CASSWTGVKDTQYF.

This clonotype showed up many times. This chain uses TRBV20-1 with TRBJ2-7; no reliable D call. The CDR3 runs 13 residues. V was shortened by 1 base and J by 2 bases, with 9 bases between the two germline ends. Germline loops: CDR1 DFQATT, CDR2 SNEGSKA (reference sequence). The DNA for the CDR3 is TGCAGTGCTAGAGGGTCCCAGGCCTACGAGCAGTACTTC. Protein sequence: CSARGSQAYEQYF.

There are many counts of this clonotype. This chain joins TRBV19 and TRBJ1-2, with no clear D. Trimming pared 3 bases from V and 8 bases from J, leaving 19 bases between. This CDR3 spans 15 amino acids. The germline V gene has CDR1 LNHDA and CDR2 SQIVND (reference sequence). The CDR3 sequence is CASSIDNGPIRGYTF. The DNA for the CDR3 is TGTGCCAGTAGTATCGACAACGGTCCTATCAGGGGCTACACCTTC.

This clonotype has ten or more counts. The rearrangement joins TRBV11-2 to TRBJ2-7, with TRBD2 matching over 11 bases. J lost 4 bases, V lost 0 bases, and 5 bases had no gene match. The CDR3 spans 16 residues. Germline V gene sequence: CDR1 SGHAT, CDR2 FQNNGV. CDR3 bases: TGTGCCAGCAGCTTAGAAGCCGGGACTAGCGGATACGAGCAGTACTTC. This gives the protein CASSLEAGTSGYEQYF.

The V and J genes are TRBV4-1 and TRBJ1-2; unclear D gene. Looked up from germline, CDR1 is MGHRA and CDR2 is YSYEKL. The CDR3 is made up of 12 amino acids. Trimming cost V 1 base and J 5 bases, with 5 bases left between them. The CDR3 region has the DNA TGCGCCAGCAGCCAAGCGGGATATGGCTACACCTTC. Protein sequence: CASSQAGYGYTF.

The CDR3 nucleotides are TGTGCCAGCAGTTACCCGATCGCGGGAGAGAGAATGAACACTGAAGCTTTCTTT. It codes for CASSYPIAGERMNTEAFF. J is TRBJ1-1 and V is TRBV6-2 or TRBV6-3; D is uncertain. This CDR3 spans 18 amino acids. The V and J ends lost 2 bases and 0 bases respectively, with 19 bases between them. Germline CDR1 reads MNHEY; CDR2 reads SVGEGT.

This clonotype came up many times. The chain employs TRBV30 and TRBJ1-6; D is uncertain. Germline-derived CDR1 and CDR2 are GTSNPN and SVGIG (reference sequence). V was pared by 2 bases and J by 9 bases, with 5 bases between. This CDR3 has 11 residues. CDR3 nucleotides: TGTGCCTGGAGTCGGGTTTCACCCCTCCACTTT. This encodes CAWSRVSPLHF. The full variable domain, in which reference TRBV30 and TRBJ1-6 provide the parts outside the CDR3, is SQTIHQWPATLVQPVGSPLSLECTVEGTSNPNLYWYRQAAGRGLQLLFYSVGIGQISSEVPQNLSASRPQDRQFILSSKKLLLSDSGFYLCAWSRVSPLHFGNGTRLTVT.

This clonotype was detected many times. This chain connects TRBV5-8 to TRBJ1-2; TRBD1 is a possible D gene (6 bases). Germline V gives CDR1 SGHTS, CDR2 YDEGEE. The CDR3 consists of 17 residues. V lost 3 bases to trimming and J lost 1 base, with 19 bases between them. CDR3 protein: CASSWDGSGQNNYGYTF. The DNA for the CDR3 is TGTGCCAGCAGCTGGGACGGCTCGGGACAAAATAACTATGGCTACACCTTC.

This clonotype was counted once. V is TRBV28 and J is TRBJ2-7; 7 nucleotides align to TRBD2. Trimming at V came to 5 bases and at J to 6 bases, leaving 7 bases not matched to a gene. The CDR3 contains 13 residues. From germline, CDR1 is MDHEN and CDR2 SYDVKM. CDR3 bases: TGTGCCAGCAGTCCCGGGGGAGGGAGCGAGCAGTACTTC. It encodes CASSPGGGSEQYF. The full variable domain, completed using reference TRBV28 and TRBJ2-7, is DVKVTQSSRYLVKRTGEKVFLECVQDMDHENMFWYRQDPGLGLRLIYFSYDVKMKEKGDIPEGYSVSREKKERFSLILESASTNQTSMYLCASSPGGGSEQYFGPGTRLTVT.

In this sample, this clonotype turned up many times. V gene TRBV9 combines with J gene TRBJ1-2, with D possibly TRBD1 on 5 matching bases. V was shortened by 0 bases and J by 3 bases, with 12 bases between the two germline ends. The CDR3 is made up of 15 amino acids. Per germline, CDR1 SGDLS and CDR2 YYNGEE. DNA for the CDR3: TGTGCCAGCAGCGTAGACGAGGGGTTAGACTATGGCTACACCTTC. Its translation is CASSVDEGLDYGYTF. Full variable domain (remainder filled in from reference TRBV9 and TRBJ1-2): DSGVTQTPKHLITATGQRVTLRCSPRSGDLSVYWYQQSLDQGLQFLIQYYNGEERAKGNILERFSAQQFPDLHSELNLSSLELGDSALYFCASSVDEGLDYGYTFGSGTRLTVV.

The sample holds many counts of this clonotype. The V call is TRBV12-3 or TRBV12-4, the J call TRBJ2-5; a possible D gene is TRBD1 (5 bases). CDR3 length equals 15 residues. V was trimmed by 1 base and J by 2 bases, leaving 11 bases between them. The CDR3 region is CASSLVGQGQETQYF. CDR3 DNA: TGTGCCAGCAGTTTAGTAGGTCAGGGACAAGAGACCCAGTACTTC.